Below are 13 T cell receptor beta chains sequenced from a single sample in a study of human T cells and chemical hapten exposure. This sample's time point: patch test 2, 6 weeks after DPC sensitization. Treatment described: therapeutic diphenylcyclopropenone sensitization with weekly scalp DPC. TCRdb passed the RACE reads through MiXCR, listing each CDR3 protein once. The repertoire includes 360,000 or so distinct CDR3 sequences, roughly 6% of them detected once, and more than 5.5% sits in the top ten. The sequenced sample was whole blood, obtained in connection with sensitization to the hapten diphenylcyclopropenone (DPC). The receptor set was obtained from a woman in her late teens or twenties with alopecia areata. Some clones in this sample may be carry-over from other donors' samples.

This clonotype was seen repeatedly, ten times or more. The rearrangement uses TRBV18 and TRBJ1-5, with 7 bases lining up with TRBD1. Germline trimming cut 3 bases from V and 5 bases from J; bases unmatched to any gene: 7. There are 15 residues in the CDR3. Germline V gene sequence: CDR1 KGHSH, CDR2 LQKENI. The DNA of the CDR3 is TGTGCCAGCTCACCGATTTCAGACAGGGATCAGCCCCAGCATTTT. Translation gives CASSPISDRDQPQHF.

This clonotype was seen a handful of times. The chain couples TRBV3-1 to TRBJ2-7; possibly TRBD1 or TRBD2 for D (5 bases each). Germline V gene sequence: CDR1 LGHDT, CDR2 YNNKEL (reference sequence). Between the trimmed V and J ends, which lost 0 bases and 4 bases, there was a span of 7 bases. CDR3 size: 13 residues. Written as DNA, the CDR3 is TGTGCCAGCAGCCAAGATTGGGGGTACGAGCAGTACTTC. This gives the protein CASSQDWGYEQYF.

This chain joins TRBV20-1 and TRBJ2-3, with 9 bases matching TRBD2. J lost 7 bases, V lost 1 base, and 9 bases had no gene match. The germline CDR1 and CDR2 sequences are DFQATT and SNEGSKA (reference sequence). This CDR3 is 15 amino acids long. The DNA for the CDR3 is TGCAGTGCTAGAGCTAGCGGGGCCCCCCGGTATACGCAGTATTTT. It yields the protein CSARASGAPRYTQYF.

The chain is built from TRBV7-2 and TRBJ1-1; D not certain. Germline V gives CDR1 SGHTA, CDR2 FQGNSA. This CDR3 contains 19 residues. Trimming stripped 4 bases from V and 2 bases from J, with 26 bases between. Here the CDR3 reads CASSSVGMADLWVNTEAFF. The CDR3 coding sequence is TGTGCCAGCAGCTCTGTGGGGATGGCTGACTTGTGGGTAAACACTGAAGCTTTCTTT.

This clonotype was recorded a few times. The J gene is TRBJ2-3, the V gene TRBV7-9; TRBD2 matches at 11 bases. The CDR3 length is 18 residues. Germline V gene sequence: CDR1 SEHNR, CDR2 FQNEAQ (reference sequence). Trimming removed 6 bases from V and 2 bases from J; junction bases left unmatched: 13. CDR3 coding DNA: TGTGCCAGCAGTCGTCTTTTTGCTAGCGGGGGGAACACAGATACGCAGTATTTT. It encodes CASSRLFASGGNTDTQYF.

In this sample, this clonotype turned up many times. The gene calls are TRBV15 and TRBJ2-1; 10 bases are shared with TRBD2. Looked up from germline, CDR1 is LNHNV and CDR2 is YYDKDF (reference sequence). This CDR3 has 17 residues. Trimming at V came to 1 base and at J to 6 bases, leaving 9 bases not matched to a gene. The CDR3: CATSRAIAGGRPNEQFF. CDR3 coding DNA: TGTGCCACCAGCAGAGCTATAGCGGGGGGACGCCCCAATGAGCAGTTCTTC.

This clonotype appeared a few times. The chain has TRBV20-1 and TRBJ1-5; D is perhaps TRBD1 (6 bases). V gave up 1 base and J gave up 12 bases, with 19 bases separating them. The CDR3 covers 14 residues. Per germline, CDR1 DFQATT and CDR2 SNEGSKA (reference sequence). CDR3 amino acids: CSARVQGHDGLQHF. In DNA form, the CDR3 reads TGCAGTGCTAGAGTACAGGGCCACGACGGGCTCCAGCATTTT.

This clonotype occurred a few times. The CDR3 reads CASSLWTSGGLYNEQFF. CDR3 nucleotides: TGTGCCAGCAGCCTTTGGACTAGCGGGGGATTATACAATGAGCAGTTCTTC. The J gene is TRBJ2-1, the V gene TRBV7-3; 13 bases are shared with TRBD2. The germline CDR1 and CDR2 sequences are SGHTA and FQGTGA. The CDR3 is 17 amino acids. With 5 bases clipped from V and 4 bases from J, the junction kept 8 bases outside the gene matches.

The chain uses TRBV20-1 and TRBJ1-1; D is unresolved. This CDR3 spans 12 amino acids. V lost 3 bases, J lost 1 base, and 6 bases lay in between. The V gene's germline CDR1 is DFQATT and CDR2 SNEGSKA (reference sequence). This chain's CDR3 is CSARARNTEAFF. The CDR3 DNA is TGCAGTGCTAGGGCCCGGAACACTGAAGCTTTCTTT.

The sample holds many counts of this clonotype. This chain connects TRBV7-9 to TRBJ2-3; D tentatively fits TRBD1 or TRBD2 (5 bases each). Germline V lookup: CDR1 SEHNR, CDR2 FQNEAQ (reference sequence). V was cut by 8 bases and J by 1 base, with 16 bases left in between. The length of the CDR3 is 15 residues. The CDR3 DNA reads TGTGCCAGCCCAAACACGGGACGGGGCACAGATACGCAGTATTTT. Protein product: CASPNTGRGTDTQYF.

The J gene is TRBJ1-1, the V gene TRBV12-3 or TRBV12-4, with 7 nucleotides matching TRBD1. The CDR3 contains 15 residues. V shed 7 bases and J 6 bases; nucleotides not matched to a gene: 14. CDR3 DNA sequence: TGTGCCAGCACCAGGGGACAGACAAAGGCGTCTGAAGCTTTCTTT. It specifies CASTRGQTKASEAFF.

This clonotype was counted ten times or more. The chain couples TRBV19 to TRBJ1-5; no clear D. Germline lookup yields CDR1 LNHDA and CDR2 SQIVND (reference sequence). V was clipped by 3 bases and J by 5 bases, with 14 bases between them. This CDR3 region has 15 residues. The CDR3 protein is CASSISRSQHQPQHF. In DNA, the CDR3 is TGTGCCAGTAGTATCAGCCGTTCCCAACATCAGCCCCAGCATTTT. Using reference TRBV19 and TRBJ1-5 for the parts outside the CDR3, the full variable domain is DGGITQSPKYLFRKEGQNVTLSCEQNLNHDAMYWYRQDPGQGLRLIYYSQIVNDFQKGDIAEGYSVSREKKESFPLTVTSAQKNPTAFYLCASSISRSQHQPQHFGDGTRLSIL.

The chain combines TRBV10-3 with TRBJ1-1, with 7 nucleotides matching TRBD1. V lost 3 bases to trimming and J lost 0 bases; unmatched junction nucleotides: 7. CDR3 length: 16 amino acids. CDR1 and CDR2 (germline): ENHRY, SYGVKD. The CDR3 sequence is CAISEPTGPLNTEAFF. DNA for the CDR3: TGTGCCATCAGTGAACCGACAGGGCCTTTGAACACTGAAGCTTTCTTT.